Listed below are T cell receptor beta chains from one sample, sequenced in a study of shared clonotypes between healthy human individuals. Sequencing was performed with immunoSEQ multiplex PCR; in TCRdb, only in-frame clones are kept and a portion is missing. Among 2 million to 2.5 million clones listed, 85% to 95% were seen once. The sample was naive CD4+ T cells from PBMCs. The origin of the receptors is a man younger than 30 in good health. Some clones in this sample may be carry-over from other donors' samples. CDR3s include the opening cysteine and the closing phenylalanine or tryptophan. The D gene is left open where the match is weak. Rows may omit the clone size; those that give it use once, few, many or a size class.

J gene,D gene,V gene,clone size,CDR3 protein,CDR3 DNA
TRBJ2-1,NA,TRBV2,NA,CASTRYNEQFF,TGTGCCAGCACTAGGTACAATGAGCAGTTCTTC
TRBJ1-1,TRBD1,TRBV5-6,NA,CASSLGTGRTEAFF,TGTGCCAGCAGCTTGGGGACAGGGAGAACTGAAGCTTTCTTT
TRBJ2-7,TRBD2,TRBV5-4,NA,CASSSGTSGQDYEQYF,TGTGCCAGCAGCTCAGGGACTAGCGGGCAAGACTACGAGCAGTACTTC
TRBJ2-7,NA,TRBV6-5,NA,CASSRQSSDYEQYF,TGTGCCAGCAGTCGGCAGAGTTCAGACTACGAGCAGTACTTC
TRBJ2-7,NA,TRBV5-1,NA,CASSLVQGLGDEQYF,TGCGCCAGCAGCTTGGTGCAGGGGCTCGGTGACGAGCAGTACTTC
TRBJ2-1,NA,TRBV2,NA,CASSELGVSVGGHEQFF,TGTGCCAGCAGTGAATTGGGAGTGAGTGTTGGGGGGCATGAGCAGTTCTTC
TRBJ2-5,NA,TRBV5-1,NA,CASSSRGAGETQYF,TGCGCCAGCAGCTCGAGGGGCGCGGGAGAGACCCAGTACTTC
TRBJ2-1,NA,TRBV30,NA,CAWSDYGYIFF,TGTGCCTGGAGTGACTATGGATATATCTTCTTC
TRBJ2-7,NA,TRBV7-8,NA,CASRPRGIWYEQYF,TGTGCCAGCAGACCAAGGGGGATTTGGTACGAGCAGTACTTC
TRBJ2-5,TRBD1,TRBV6-6,NA,CASSYWQGVETQYF,TGTGCCAGCAGTTACTGGCAGGGGGTAGAGACCCAGTACTTC
TRBJ2-5,TRBD2,TRBV9,NA,CASSLAATSGQETQYF,TGTGCCAGCAGCTTGGCGGCGACTAGCGGCCAAGAGACCCAGTACTTC
TRBJ1-5,TRBD1,TRBV28,NA,CASSSPRPTGLNQPQHF,TGTGCCAGCAGTTCCCCTCGTCCGACAGGGCTAAATCAGCCCCAGCATTTT
TRBJ2-3,NA,TRBV29-1,NA,CSVERWTADSTDTQYF,TGCAGCGTGGAACGATGGACAGCTGATAGCACAGATACGCAGTATTTT
TRBJ2-7,TRBD1,TRBV10-3,NA,CAIRGTGTEQYF,TGTGCCATCAGGGGGACAGGGACCGAGCAGTACTTC
TRBJ2-7,TRBD1,TRBV10-3,NA,CAISDRQGSDEQYF,TGTGCCATCAGTGATCGACAGGGGAGCGACGAGCAGTACTTC
TRBJ2-1,NA,TRBV27,NA,CASSFGGAAYNEQFF,TGTGCCAGCAGTTTTGGGGGGGCGGCCTACAATGAGCAGTTCTTC
TRBJ2-5,NA,TRBV7-9,NA,CASSASQGGAQYF,TGTGCCAGCAGCGCTTCGCAGGGTGGGGCCCAGTACTTC
TRBJ2-1,NA,TRBV5-6,NA,CASSPRRGRNEQFF,TGTGCCAGCAGCCCCCGGAGGGGACGCAATGAGCAGTTCTTC
TRBJ2-1,NA,TRBV2,NA,CASMLVVYNEQFF,TGTGCCAGCATGCTCGTAGTCTACAATGAGCAGTTCTTC
TRBJ2-7,NA,TRBV6-5,NA,CASSYSNRGLGEQYF,TGTGCCAGCAGTTACTCGAACCGGGGGCTGGGGGAGCAGTACTTC
TRBJ1-3,NA,TRBV11-2,NA,CASSLGTGRSGNTIYF,TGTGCCAGCAGCTTAGGTACGGGCCGCTCTGGAAACACCATATATTTT
TRBJ2-1,TRBD2,TRBV4-1,NA,CASSQDLGTSGRRNEQFF,TGCGCCAGCAGCCAAGACCTAGGGACTAGCGGGAGAAGGAATGAGCAGTTCTTC
TRBJ2-5,NA,TRBV7-3,NA,CASSLGPQETQYF,TGTGCCAGCAGCTTGGGACCGCAAGAGACCCAGTACTTC
TRBJ2-1,TRBD2,TRBV13,NA,CASRRTSGYNEQFF,TGTGCCAGCCGGAGGACTAGCGGCTACAATGAGCAGTTCTTC
TRBJ1-2,TRBD1,TRBV4-3,NA,CASSQAGTANYGYTF,TGCGCCAGCAGCCAAGCCGGGACAGCTAACTATGGCTACACCTTC
TRBJ2-4,NA,TRBV4-1,NA,CASSQGPRRLGNIQYF,TGCGCCAGCAGCCAAGGACCGAGGCGACTTGGAAACATTCAGTACTTC
TRBJ1-2,TRBD1,TRBV19,NA,CASSTRDRLYGYTF,TGTGCCAGTAGTACCCGGGACAGGCTATATGGCTACACCTTC
TRBJ1-1,NA,TRBV5-1,few,CASSPTNLNTEAFF,TGCGCCAGCAGCCCAACCAACCTGAACACTGAAGCTTTCTTT
TRBJ2-7,NA,TRBV7-3,NA,CASSLLSGPYEQYF,TGTGCCAGCAGCTTATTATCGGGGCCCTACGAGCAGTACTTC
TRBJ2-7,NA,TRBV6-5,NA,CASSLYAGQAYEQYF,TGTGCCAGCAGTTTGTATGCGGGCCAGGCCTACGAGCAGTACTTC
TRBJ2-4,TRBD1,TRBV4-3,NA,CASSKGGQGAAKNIQYF,TGCGCCAGCAGCAAAGGGGGTCAGGGGGCGGCCAAAAACATTCAGTACTTC
TRBJ1-1,NA,TRBV11-2,NA,CASSLIRGGTEAFF,TGTGCCAGCAGCTTAATCAGGGGAGGTACTGAAGCTTTCTTT
TRBJ1-5,TRBD1,TRBV2,NA,CASSGLTQGGQPQHF,TGTGCCAGCAGTGGTCTAACACAGGGGGGGCAGCCCCAGCATTTT
TRBJ2-1,NA,TRBV6-6,NA,CASRRLEVYNEQFF,TGTGCCAGCAGGCGTCTAGAGGTCTACAATGAGCAGTTCTTC
TRBJ1-2,TRBD1,TRBV7-6,few,CASSSGQGYGYTF,TGTGCCAGCAGCTCGGGACAGGGCTATGGCTACACCTTC
TRBJ1-5,TRBD1,TRBV28,NA,CASSQQGAFSVGNQPQHF,TGTGCCAGCAGTCAGCAGGGGGCGTTTAGCGTTGGCAATCAGCCCCAGCATTTT
TRBJ2-7,NA,TRBV2,NA,CATAPQRGYEQYF,TGTGCCACGGCCCCCCAGAGGGGCTACGAGCAGTACTTC
TRBJ1-4,NA,TRBV27,NA,CASREQGTNEKLFF,TGTGCCAGCAGAGAACAGGGTACTAATGAAAAACTGTTTTTT
TRBJ2-7,NA,TRBV7-8,NA,CASSSMEGFKYEQYF,TGTGCCAGCAGCTCCATGGAGGGGTTTAAGTACGAGCAGTACTTC
TRBJ2-7,TRBD2,TRBV4-3,NA,CASSRGSGRAGSYEQYF,TGCGCCAGCAGCCGCGGTAGCGGGAGGGCCGGCTCCTACGAGCAGTACTTC
TRBJ2-7,TRBD2,TRBV5-4,NA,CASSQRTSTNYEQYF,TGTGCCAGCAGCCAACGGACTAGCACCAACTACGAGCAGTACTTC
TRBJ1-5,NA,TRBV28,NA,CASRTNALGVEQPQHF,TGTGCCAGCAGGACTAACGCACTCGGGGTAGAGCAGCCCCAGCATTTT
TRBJ1-3,NA,TRBV9,NA,CASGETGSGNTIYF,TGTGCCAGCGGGGAGACAGGCTCTGGAAACACCATATATTTT
TRBJ2-2,NA,TRBV9,NA,CASSPQTGNTGELFF,TGTGCCAGCAGTCCCCAGACAGGGAACACCGGGGAGCTGTTTTTT
TRBJ2-5,NA,TRBV5-1,NA,CASRGITGALETQYF,TGCGCCAGCAGGGGGATCACCGGGGCGTTGGAGACCCAGTACTTC
TRBJ2-1,NA,TRBV29-1,NA,CSVGGSSYNEQFF,TGCAGCGTTGGTGGGAGCTCCTACAATGAGCAGTTCTTC
TRBJ1-5,NA,TRBV27,NA,CASSPLVALMGQPQHF,TGTGCCAGCAGTCCGCTCGTTGCGCTGATGGGTCAGCCCCAGCATTTT
TRBJ2-3,NA,TRBV6-5,NA,CASSTPGLTDTQYF,TGTGCCAGCAGTACCCCGGGCCTCACAGATACGCAGTATTTT
TRBJ2-5,TRBD1,TRBV5-6,NA,CASSGTGQGGTQYF,TGTGCCAGCAGCGGGACGGGACAGGGGGGGACCCAGTACTTC
TRBJ2-7,TRBD1,TRBV28,NA,CASSLGGQGYYEQYF,TGTGCCAGCAGTTTAGGGGGACAGGGATACTACGAGCAGTACTTC
TRBJ1-1,NA,TRBV6-5,NA,CASSSPKEFSNTEAFF,TGTGCCAGCAGTTCGCCCAAAGAGTTCTCGAACACTGAAGCTTTCTTT
TRBJ1-3,NA,TRBV6-1,NA,CASSEPSSHTIYF,TGTGCCAGCAGTGAACCCAGCTCCCACACCATATATTTT
TRBJ1-1,NA,TRBV4-3,NA,CASSQAPSGSTEAFF,TGCGCCAGCAGCCAAGCCCCATCGGGGTCCACTGAAGCTTTCTTT
TRBJ2-1,TRBD1,TRBV7-9,NA,CASSPWTGLYNEQFF,TGTGCCAGCAGCCCCTGGACAGGGCTATACAATGAGCAGTTCTTC
TRBJ2-5,NA,TRBV5-4,NA,CASRAEVHQETQYF,TGTGCCAGCAGGGCGGAAGTCCATCAAGAGACCCAGTACTTC
TRBJ1-1,NA,TRBV5-1,few,CASSLGRGNTEAFF,TGCGCCAGCAGCTTAGGAAGGGGTAACACTGAAGCTTTCTTT
TRBJ2-7,TRBD1,TRBV2,NA,CACSEQGATYEQYF,TGTGCCTGCTCTGAACAGGGGGCAACCTACGAGCAGTACTTC